These 11 T cell receptor beta chains originate from one sample sequenced in a study of blood T cells in healthy people across ages. Together with a sample-barcoded 5' primer, a J-beta primer mix was included in a second PCR lasting about 6 to 11 cycles. TCRdb redid the calling of the 5' RACE reads with MiXCR, one entry per CDR3 protein. The table lists about 800,000 distinct CDR3 sequences, roughly 25% of them singletons. These data are also associated with another study on T cells of mothers and their children.

Material: blood. The receptors stem from a boy between 5 and 17 years old in good health.

The chain has TRBV5-1 and TRBJ1-1, with TRBD1 identical over 9 bases. This CDR3 spans 18 amino acids. Per the germline V gene, CDR1 is SGHRS and CDR2 is YFSETQ. V gave up 3 bases and J gave up 1 base; unmatched junction bases: 13. CDR3 sequence (DNA): TGCGCCAGCAGCTCCTACCCGGGACAGGGCTGGCCGAACACTGAAGCTTTCTTT. This translates into CASSSYPGQGWPNTEAFF.

The chain couples TRBV6-6 to TRBJ1-1; 9 bases are shared with TRBD1. Trimming at V came to 2 bases and at J to 6 bases, leaving 7 bases not matched to a gene. Germline V gene data show CDR1 as MNHNY and CDR2 as SVGAGI (reference sequence). This CDR3 region has 15 residues. In DNA form, the CDR3 reads TGTGCCAGCAGTTACAATTGGGGACAGGGTGCTGAAGCTTTCTTT. It is translated as CASSYNWGQGAEAFF.

This clonotype was counted between two and nine times. The chain employs TRBV10-3 and TRBJ2-5; maybe TRBD2 (6 bases). The J call may be wrong; the DNA end is better matched by TRBJ2-1. CDR1 is ENHRY, CDR2 SYGVKD, per germline. This CDR3 has 15 residues. This chain's CDR3 is CAISESGGVSNEQFF. For the CDR3, the DNA is TGTGCCATCAGTGAGTCCGGAGGGGTTTCCAATGAGCAGTTCTTC.

For this clonotype: An end of the junction differs from the germline gene, which may be a read error. The genes are TRBV7-7 and TRBJ2-2; weak D call: TRBD2 (5 bases). The CDR3 consists of 15 residues. CDR1 is SSHAT and CDR2 is FNYEAQ in the germline V gene (reference sequence). The CDR3 DNA is TGTGCTAGCAGCTTAGTCCTGGGGAGCACCGGGGAGCTGTTTTTT. Encoded protein: CASSLVLGSTGELFF.

This clonotype was seen more than once but under ten times. The chain employs TRBV21-1 and TRBJ1-2; the D segment call TRBD1 is taken from the table without a DNA check. TRBV21-1 is labeled a pseudogene. The CDR3 sequence is 17 residues long. The CDR3, as DNA: TGTGCCAGCAGCCTGCCGCCACAGGGGACAATTAACTATGGCTACACCTTC. Encoded protein: CASSLPPQGTINYGYTF.

This clonotype occurred a few times. The chain couples TRBV20-1 to TRBJ1-1; possibly TRBD1 for D (5 bases). The V end lost 6 bases, the J end lost 0 bases, and 11 bases lay between the germline ends. Germline V gene data show CDR1 as DFQATT and CDR2 as SNEGSKA (reference sequence). The CDR3 spans 13 residues. The CDR3 loop reads CSADRRLNTEAFF. CDR3 bases: TGCAGTGCCGACAGAAGGTTGAACACTGAAGCTTTCTTT.

The sample holds many counts of this clonotype. The chain links TRBV7-3 to TRBJ2-7; D is perhaps TRBD1 (5 bases). V was pared by 0 bases and J by 1 base, with 7 bases between. The CDR3 totals 14 residues. Germline V gene data show CDR1 as SGHTA and CDR2 as FQGTGA. CDR3 loop: CASSLTPGSYEQYF. The CDR3, as DNA: TGTGCCAGCAGCTTAACTCCAGGGTCCTACGAGCAGTACTTC.

This rearrangement joins TRBV6-5 to TRBJ1-2; D uncertain. Germline CDR1 reads MNHEY; CDR2 reads SVGAGI. The germline V and J ends were trimmed by 4 bases and 6 bases, with 12 bases remaining between them. This CDR3 is 13 amino acids long. CDR3 bases: TGTGCCAGCAGTTCCCCGGGCTTCCATGGCTACACCTTC. This encodes CASSSPGFHGYTF.

This sequence joins TRBV20-1 and TRBJ1-2; possibly TRBD1 for D (5 bases). Trimming took off 6 bases at V and 8 bases at J, with 16 bases between the two ends. The CDR3 sequence is 12 residues long. In germline, CDR1 is DFQATT, CDR2 SNEGSKA (reference sequence). CDR3 nucleotides: TGCAGTGCGCCGCCGGGGCGTTGGGGCTACACCTTC. Amino acid sequence: CSAPPGRWGYTF.

This clonotype appeared a few times. The chain combines TRBV12-3 or TRBV12-4 with TRBJ1-1, with D unclear. V shed 0 bases and J shed 0 bases, with 8 bases lying between them. This CDR3 comprises 15 residues. The CDR3 DNA reads as TGTGCCAGCAGTTTAGCGTTCAGCGTGAACACTGAAGCTTTCTTT. This encodes CASSLAFSVNTEAFF.

This clonotype was seen a few times. The rearrangement joins TRBV7-9 to TRBJ2-1, with 12 bases matching TRBD2. Unmatched junction bases numbered 4, after V lost 5 bases and J lost 2 bases. CDR3 size: 16 residues. The germline V gene encodes CDR1 SEHNR and CDR2 FQNEAQ (reference sequence). The CDR3 DNA is TGTGCCAGCAGCCCAACTAGCGGGAGGACCTACAATGAGCAGTTCTTC. Translating gives CASSPTSGRTYNEQFF.